This T cell receptor (beta chain) stems from a study of radiotherapy plus CTLA-4 blockade in lung cancer. This clone ranks as medium-sized. CDR1 MNHNS and CDR2 SASEGT come from the germline V gene. This CDR3 spans 14 amino acids. The V segment lost 5 bases and the J segment 8 bases; nucleotides outside the gene matches: 9. Only in-frame clones appear in the TCRdb table, and some are missing; sequencing was by immunoSEQ multiplex PCR. The table records approximately 80,000 clones, roughly 80% of them present only once. The chain uses TRBV6-1 and TRBJ1-2; the match to TRBD1 covers 9 bases. This clonotype was obtained from a human donor with non-small cell lung cancer whose response to radiotherapy plus ipilimumab could not be evaluated. Sequenced here: peripheral blood, sampled from a patient treated with radiotherapy plus ipilimumab. The DNA for the CDR3 is TGTGCCAGCAGTCCACTGGGACAGGGATTCGGCTACACCTTC. It yields the protein CASSPLGQGFGYTF.